The clone carrying this T cell receptor (beta chain) was counted only a few times. No antigen is known for it. The donors were all Caucasian adults (living in Nashville, Tennessee). Trimming took 3 bases from V and 8 from J; bases not matched to a gene: 16. The germline V gene encodes CDR1 SGHRS and CDR2 YFSETQ. The CDR3 loop spans 16 amino acids. Here immunoSEQ multiplex PCR was the method, and the copy in TCRdb shows in-frame clones only, minus some. The table has more than 550,000 clones, roughly two thirds seen once. These data come from a study of shared clonotypes between healthy human individuals. The overall study: Each donor's CD4 naive and CD4 memory cells filled three plates apiece, CD8 naive two, and CD8 memory one.

Study results and caveats: What rarefaction showed was incomplete sorted-subset sequencing despite large depth.

This receptor was obtained from a woman aged 25 to 45 in good health. The chain carries TRBV5-1 and TRBJ1-2; 7 nucleotides line up with TRBD1. The source material was memory CD4+ T cells sorted from blood. Subset given: CD45RA-negative fraction. CDR3 bases: TGCGCCAGCAGCTCCACCCCGCCGAGACAGGGCGGGGGCTACACCTTC. Its protein is CASSSTPPRQGGGYTF.